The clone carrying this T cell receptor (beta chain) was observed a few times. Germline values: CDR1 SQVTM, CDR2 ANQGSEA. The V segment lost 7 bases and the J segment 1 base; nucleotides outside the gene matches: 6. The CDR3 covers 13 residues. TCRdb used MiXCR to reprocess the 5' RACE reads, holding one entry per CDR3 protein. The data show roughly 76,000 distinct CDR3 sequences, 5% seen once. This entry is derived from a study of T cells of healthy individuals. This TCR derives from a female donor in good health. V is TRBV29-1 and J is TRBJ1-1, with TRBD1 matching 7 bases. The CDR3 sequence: CSAMDRRNTEAFF. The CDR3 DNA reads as TGCAGCGCCATGGACAGGCGGAACACTGAAGCTTTCTTT.